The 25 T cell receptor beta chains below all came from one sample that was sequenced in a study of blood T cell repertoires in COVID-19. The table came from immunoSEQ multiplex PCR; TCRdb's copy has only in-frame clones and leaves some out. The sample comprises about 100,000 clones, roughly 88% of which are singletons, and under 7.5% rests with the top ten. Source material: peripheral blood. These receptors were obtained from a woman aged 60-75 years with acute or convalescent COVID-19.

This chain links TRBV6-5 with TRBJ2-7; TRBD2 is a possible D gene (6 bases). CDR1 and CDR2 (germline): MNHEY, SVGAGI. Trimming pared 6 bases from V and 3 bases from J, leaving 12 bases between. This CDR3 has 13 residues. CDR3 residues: CASSRAGGYEQYV. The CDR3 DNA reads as TGTGCCAGCAGCAGGGCCGGGGGCTACGAGCAGTACGTC.

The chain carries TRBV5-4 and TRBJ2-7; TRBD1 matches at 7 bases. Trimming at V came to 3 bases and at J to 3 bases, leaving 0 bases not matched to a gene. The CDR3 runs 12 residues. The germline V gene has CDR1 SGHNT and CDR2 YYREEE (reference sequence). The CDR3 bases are TGTGCCAGCAGCTGGGACAGCTACGAGCAGTACTTC. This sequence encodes CASSWDSYEQYF.

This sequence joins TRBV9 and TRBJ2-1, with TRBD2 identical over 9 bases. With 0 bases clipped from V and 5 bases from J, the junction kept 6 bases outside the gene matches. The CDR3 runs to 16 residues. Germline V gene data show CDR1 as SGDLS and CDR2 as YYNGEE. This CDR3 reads CASSVGIAGVDNEQFF. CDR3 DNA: TGTGCCAGCAGCGTAGGTATAGCGGGAGTTGACAATGAGCAGTTCTTC. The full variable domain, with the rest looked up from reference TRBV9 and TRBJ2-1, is DSGVTQTPKHLITATGQRVTLRCSPRSGDLSVYWYQQSLDQGLQFLIQYYNGEERAKGNILERFSAQQFPDLHSELNLSSLELGDSALYFCASSVGIAGVDNEQFFGPGTRLTVL.

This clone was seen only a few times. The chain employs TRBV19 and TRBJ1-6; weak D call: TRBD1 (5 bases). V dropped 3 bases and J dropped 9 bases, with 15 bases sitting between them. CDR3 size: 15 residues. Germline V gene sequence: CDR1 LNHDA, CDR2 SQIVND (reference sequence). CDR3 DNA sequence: TGTGCCAGTAGTATTGGACGGGGGAAGCGTTCACCCCTCCACTTT. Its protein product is CASSIGRGKRSPLHF.

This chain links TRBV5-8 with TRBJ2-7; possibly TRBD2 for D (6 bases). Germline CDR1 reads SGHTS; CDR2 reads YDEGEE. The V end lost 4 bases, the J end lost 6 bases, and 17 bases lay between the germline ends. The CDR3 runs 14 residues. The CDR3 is CASSLRNAGREQYV. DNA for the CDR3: TGTGCCAGCAGCCTCCGAAATGCGGGGCGCGAGCAGTACGTC.

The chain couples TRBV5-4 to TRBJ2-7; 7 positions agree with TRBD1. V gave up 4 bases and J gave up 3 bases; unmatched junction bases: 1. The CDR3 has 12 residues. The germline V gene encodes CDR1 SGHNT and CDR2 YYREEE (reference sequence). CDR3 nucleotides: TGTGCCAGCAGCCGGGACAGCTACGAGCAGTACTTC. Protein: CASSRDSYEQYF.

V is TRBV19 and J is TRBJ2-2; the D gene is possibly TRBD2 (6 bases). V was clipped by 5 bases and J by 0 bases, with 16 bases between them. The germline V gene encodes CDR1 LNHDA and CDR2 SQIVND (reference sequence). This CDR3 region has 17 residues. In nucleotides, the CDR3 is TGTGCCAGTAGTGCCCCGGGGGTCACATCGAACACCGGGGAGCTGTTTTTT. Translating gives CASSAPGVTSNTGELFF.

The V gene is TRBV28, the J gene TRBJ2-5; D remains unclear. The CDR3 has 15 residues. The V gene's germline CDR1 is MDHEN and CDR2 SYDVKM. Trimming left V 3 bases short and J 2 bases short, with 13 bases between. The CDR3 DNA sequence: TGTGCCAGCAGTTTGATCGTGAGTCCGCAAGAGACCCAGTACTTC. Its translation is CASSLIVSPQETQYF. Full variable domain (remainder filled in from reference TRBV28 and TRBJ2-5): DVKVTQSSRYLVKRTGEKVFLECVQDMDHENMFWYRQDPGLGLRLIYFSYDVKMKEKGDIPEGYSVSREKKERFSLILESASTNQTSMYLCASSLIVSPQETQYFGPGTRLLVL.

DNA for the CDR3: TGTGCCAGCAGCCAGAGACTAGGAGGTGGAACCTACGAGCAGTACTTC. It translates to CASSQRLGGGTYEQYF. This chain links TRBV14 with TRBJ2-7; D possibly corresponds to TRBD2 (6 bases). Per germline, CDR1 SGHDN and CDR2 FVKESK. The CDR3 is 16 amino acids. V was pared by 3 bases and J by 2 bases, with 17 bases between.

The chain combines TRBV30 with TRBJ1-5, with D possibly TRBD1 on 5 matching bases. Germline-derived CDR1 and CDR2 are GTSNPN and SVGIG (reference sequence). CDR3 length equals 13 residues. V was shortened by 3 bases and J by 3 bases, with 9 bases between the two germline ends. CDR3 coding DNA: TGTGCCTGGAGGGGGACTAACAATCAGCCCCAGCATTTT. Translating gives CAWRGTNNQPQHF.

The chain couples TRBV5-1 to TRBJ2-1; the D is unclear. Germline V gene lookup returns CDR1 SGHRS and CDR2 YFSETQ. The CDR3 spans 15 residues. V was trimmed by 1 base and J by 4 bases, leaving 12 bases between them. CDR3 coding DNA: TGCGCCAGCAGCTTGAATGGCGGAGAATACAATGAGCAGTTCTTC. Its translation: CASSLNGGEYNEQFF. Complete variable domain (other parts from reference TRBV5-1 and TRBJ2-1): KAGVTQTPRYLIKTRGQQVTLSCSPISGHRSVSWYQQTPGQGLQFLFEYFSETQRNKGNFPGRFSGRQFSNSRSEMNVSTLELGDSALYLCASSLNGGEYNEQFFGPGTRLTVL.

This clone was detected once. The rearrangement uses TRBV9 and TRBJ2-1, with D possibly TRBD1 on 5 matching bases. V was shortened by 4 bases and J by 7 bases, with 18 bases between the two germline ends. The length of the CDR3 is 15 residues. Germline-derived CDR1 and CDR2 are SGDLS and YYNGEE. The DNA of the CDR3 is TGTGCCAGCAGCCCCTGGGGCGAAGGGATGAATGAGCAGTTCTTC. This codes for CASSPWGEGMNEQFF.

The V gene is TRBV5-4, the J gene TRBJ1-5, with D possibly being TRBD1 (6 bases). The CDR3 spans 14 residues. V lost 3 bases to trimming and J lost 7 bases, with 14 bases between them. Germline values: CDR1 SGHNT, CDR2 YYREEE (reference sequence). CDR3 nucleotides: TGTGCCAGCAGCTCTAACAGGGATGGACAGCCCCAGCATTTT. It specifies CASSSNRDGQPQHF.

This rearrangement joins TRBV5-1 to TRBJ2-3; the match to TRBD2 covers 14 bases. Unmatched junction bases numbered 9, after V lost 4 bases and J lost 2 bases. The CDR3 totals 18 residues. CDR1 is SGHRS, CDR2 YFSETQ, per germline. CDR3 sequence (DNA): TGCGCCAGCAGCCGAGGGACTAGCGGGAGTGGGAACACAGATACGCAGTATTTT. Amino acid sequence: CASSRGTSGSGNTDTQYF.

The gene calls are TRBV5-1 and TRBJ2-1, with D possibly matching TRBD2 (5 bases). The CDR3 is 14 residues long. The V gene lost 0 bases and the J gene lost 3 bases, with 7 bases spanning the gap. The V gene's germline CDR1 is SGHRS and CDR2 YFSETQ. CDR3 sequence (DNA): TGCGCCAGCAGCTTGGACGGGGTCTACAATGAGCAGTTCTTC. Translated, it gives CASSLDGVYNEQFF.

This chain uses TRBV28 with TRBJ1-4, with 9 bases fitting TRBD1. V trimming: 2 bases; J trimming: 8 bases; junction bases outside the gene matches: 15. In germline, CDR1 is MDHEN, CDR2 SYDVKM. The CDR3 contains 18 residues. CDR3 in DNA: TGTGCCAGCAGTTTACGGGACAGGGTGTTCGCGGGTCGGGAAAAACTGTTTTTT. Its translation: CASSLRDRVFAGREKLFF.

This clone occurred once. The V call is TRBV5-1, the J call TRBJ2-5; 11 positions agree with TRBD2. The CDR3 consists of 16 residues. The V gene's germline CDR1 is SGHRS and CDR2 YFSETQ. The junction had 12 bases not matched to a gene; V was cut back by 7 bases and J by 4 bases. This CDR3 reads CASASAGTSGRETQYF. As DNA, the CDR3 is TGCGCCAGCGCCTCCGCCGGGACTAGCGGCCGAGAGACCCAGTACTTC.

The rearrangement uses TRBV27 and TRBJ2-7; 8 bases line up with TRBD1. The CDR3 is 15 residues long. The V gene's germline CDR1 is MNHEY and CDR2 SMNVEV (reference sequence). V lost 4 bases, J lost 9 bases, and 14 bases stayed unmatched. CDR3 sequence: CASSSTFGQGLGQYV. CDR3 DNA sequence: TGTGCCAGCAGTTCTACATTCGGACAGGGCCTAGGGCAGTACGTC.

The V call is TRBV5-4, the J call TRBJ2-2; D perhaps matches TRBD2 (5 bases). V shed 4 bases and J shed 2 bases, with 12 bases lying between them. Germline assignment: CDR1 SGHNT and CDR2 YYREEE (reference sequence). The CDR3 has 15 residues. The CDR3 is CASSRGGPNTGELFF. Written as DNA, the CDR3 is TGTGCCAGCAGCCGCGGAGGACCCAACACCGGGGAGCTGTTTTTT.

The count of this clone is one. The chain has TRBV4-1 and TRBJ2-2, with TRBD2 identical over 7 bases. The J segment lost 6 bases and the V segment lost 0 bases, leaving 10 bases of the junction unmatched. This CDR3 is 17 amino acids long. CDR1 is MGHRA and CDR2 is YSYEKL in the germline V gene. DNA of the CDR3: TGCGCCAGCAGCCAAGATCGGGGGGAAGGTCTATCCGGGGAGCTGTTTTTT. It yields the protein CASSQDRGEGLSGELFF.

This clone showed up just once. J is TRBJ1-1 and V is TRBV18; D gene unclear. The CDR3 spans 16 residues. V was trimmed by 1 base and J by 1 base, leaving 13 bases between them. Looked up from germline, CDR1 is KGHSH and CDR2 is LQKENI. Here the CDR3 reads CASSPQSRARNTEAFF. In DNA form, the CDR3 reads TGTGCCAGCTCACCACAGAGCAGAGCGAGGAACACTGAAGCTTTCTTT.

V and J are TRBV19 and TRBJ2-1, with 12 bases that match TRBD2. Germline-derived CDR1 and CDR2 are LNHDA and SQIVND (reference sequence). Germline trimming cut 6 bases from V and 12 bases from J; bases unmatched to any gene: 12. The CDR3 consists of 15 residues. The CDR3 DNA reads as TGTGCCAGTAGCCAACTAGCGGGAGGCCTTATATGGCAGTTCTTC. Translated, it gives CASSQLAGGLIWQFF.

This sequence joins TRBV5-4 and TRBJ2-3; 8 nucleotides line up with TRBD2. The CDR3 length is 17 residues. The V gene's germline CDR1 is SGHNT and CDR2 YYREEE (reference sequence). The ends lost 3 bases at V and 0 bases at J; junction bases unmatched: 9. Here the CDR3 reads CASSSYRAGASTDTQYF. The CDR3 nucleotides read TGTGCCAGCAGCTCCTACCGAGCGGGAGCTAGCACAGATACGCAGTATTTT.

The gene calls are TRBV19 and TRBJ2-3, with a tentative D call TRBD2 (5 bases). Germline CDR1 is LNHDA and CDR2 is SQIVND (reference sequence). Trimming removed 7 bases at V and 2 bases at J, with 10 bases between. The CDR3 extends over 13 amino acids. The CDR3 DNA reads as TGTGCCAGTAACAAGCGGATCACAGATACGCAGTATTTT. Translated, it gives CASNKRITDTQYF.

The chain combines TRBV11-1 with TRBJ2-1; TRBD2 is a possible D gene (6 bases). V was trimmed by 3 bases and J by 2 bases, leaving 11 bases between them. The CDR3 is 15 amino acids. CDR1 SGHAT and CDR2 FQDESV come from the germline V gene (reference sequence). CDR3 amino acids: CASSLGLTAYNEQFF. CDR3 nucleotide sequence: TGTGCCAGCAGCTTGGGACTCACCGCCTACAATGAGCAGTTCTTC.